The 20 T cell receptor beta chains listed next were all sequenced from one sample in a study of CD8+ T cells in alopecia areata. The sequencing template was cDNA reverse transcribed from extracted RNA. Profiled with immunoSEQ multiplex PCR; TCRdb holds only in-frame clones, not every one. The data show about 210,000 clones, with about 50% seen just once and about 1.6% held by the top ten. Documented treatment: oral pan-JAK inhibitor, 5-10 mg twice daily. The sequencing used CD4+ T cells sorted from blood, collected at week 4, from a patient treated with tofacitinib. Every receptor here comes from a human donor with alopecia areata.

The chain links TRBV7-9 to TRBJ2-3; D is uncertain. This CDR3 contains 14 residues. With 1 base removed from V and 3 bases from J, the gap between germline ends came to 8 bases. Germline-derived CDR1 and CDR2 are SEHNR and FQNEAQ (reference sequence). The CDR3, as DNA: TGTGCCAGCAGCTTAGAGACTCCTACAGATACGCAGTATTTT. It is translated as CASSLETPTDTQYF.

CDR3 sequence reads: CASSRPPGGFFGYTF. The CDR3 coding sequence is TGTGCCAGCAGCCGACCCCCAGGGGGATTTTTTGGCTACACCTTC. The V call is TRBV7-2, the J call TRBJ1-2; TRBD1 aligns across 7 bases. Per the germline V gene, CDR1 is SGHTA and CDR2 is FQGNSA. The CDR3 loop spans 15 amino acids. Unmatched junction bases numbered 13, after V lost 5 bases and J lost 7 bases.

Points on this clone: The same CDR3 can be traced to other DNA sequences in this sample. CDR3 DNA sequence: TGTGCCTGGAGTTCTCAAGGCTACACCTTC. Its protein is CAWSSQGYTF. The rearrangement links TRBV30 to TRBJ1-2; D not resolved. Trimming cost V 2 bases and J 8 bases, with 6 bases left between them. CDR3 length: 10 residues. Per germline, CDR1 GTSNPN and CDR2 SVGIG (reference sequence).

This clone was seen a handful of times. This chain links TRBV6-4 with TRBJ1-1; D remains unclear. V lost 3 bases and J lost 1, with 6 bases in between. Looked up from germline, CDR1 is MRHNA and CDR2 is SNTAGT. The CDR3 is made up of 13 amino acids. The CDR3 DNA reads as TGTGCCAGCAGTGAGGGCAGGAACACTGAAGCTTTCTTT. Its protein product is CASSEGRNTEAFF.

This chain connects TRBV27 to TRBJ1-1, with 10 bases lining up with TRBD1. Trimming cost V 0 bases and J 9 bases; bases outside gene matches: 4. CDR3 length equals 14 residues. Looked up from germline, CDR1 is MNHEY and CDR2 is SMNVEV (reference sequence). CDR3 in amino acids: CASSLSVDRGKAFF. The CDR3 nucleotides read TGTGCCAGCAGTTTATCAGTGGACAGGGGGAAAGCTTTCTTT.

V is TRBV30 and J is TRBJ2-7, with 14 bases that match TRBD2. The CDR3 runs to 15 residues. CDR1 and CDR2 (germline): GTSNPN, SVGIG (reference sequence). J gave up 4 bases and V 2 bases, and 4 bases lay outside the gene matches. The CDR3 coding sequence is TGTGCCTGGAGTTCTGGACTAGCGGGGGGATACGAGCAGTACTTC. This sequence encodes CAWSSGLAGGYEQYF.

This clone was detected a few times. The chain is built from TRBV6-5 and TRBJ2-7; D is undetermined. V gave up 5 bases and J gave up 1 base, with 6 bases separating them. This CDR3 has 12 residues. The germline V gene encodes CDR1 MNHEY and CDR2 SVGAGI. The CDR3: CASSRTSYEQYF. In DNA form, the CDR3 reads TGTGCCAGCAGTCGGACGTCCTACGAGCAGTACTTC.

The chain is built from TRBV10-3 and TRBJ1-1; 8 bases map to TRBD1. This CDR3 comprises 15 residues. Per the germline V gene, CDR1 is ENHRY and CDR2 is SYGVKD. The V segment lost 3 bases and the J segment 5 bases; nucleotides outside the gene matches: 8. The CDR3: CAISDTQGARTEAFF. Here the CDR3 DNA reads TGTGCCATCAGTGATACTCAGGGGGCGAGGACTGAAGCTTTCTTT.

V usage is TRBV5-1 and J usage is TRBJ2-7, with 10 bases that match TRBD1. The CDR3 runs to 15 residues. The J segment lost 5 bases and the V segment lost 0 bases, leaving 5 bases of the junction unmatched. Germline CDR1 reads SGHRS; CDR2 reads YFSETQ. The CDR3 DNA is TGCGCCAGCAGCTTGGGACAGGGGGCGTCAAACGAGCAGTACTTC. Translated, it gives CASSLGQGASNEQYF.

The chain links TRBV4-3 to TRBJ1-1; D not certain. The CDR3 sequence is 16 residues long. Germline assignment: CDR1 LGHNA and CDR2 YSLEER. Trimming pared 1 base from V and 1 base from J, leaving 13 bases between. CDR3 region: CASSQGGRHPNTEAFF. Here the CDR3 DNA reads TGCGCCAGCAGCCAAGGAGGGCGTCACCCGAACACTGAAGCTTTCTTT.

The rearrangement links TRBV2 to TRBJ2-7; TRBD2 might be the D (6 bases). The CDR3 spans 13 residues. Trimming cost V 7 bases and J 5 bases, with 15 bases left between them. Germline assignment: CDR1 SNHLY and CDR2 FYNNEI. Here the CDR3 reads CASMEGIVNEQYF. The CDR3 DNA is TGTGCCAGCATGGAGGGAATTGTCAACGAGCAGTACTTC.

The chain combines TRBV6-1 with TRBJ2-3, with D maybe TRBD2 (6 bases). V was clipped by 10 bases and J by 1 base, with 15 bases between them. In germline, CDR1 is MNHNS, CDR2 SASEGT. The CDR3 totals 14 residues. The CDR3 nucleotides are TGTGCCACCAGCAGGGCGGGGCGCACAGATACGCAGTATTTT. It specifies CATSRAGRTDTQYF.

This sequence joins TRBV4-3 and TRBJ1-1; maybe TRBD1 (5 bases). The CDR3 runs 14 residues. Germline V gives CDR1 LGHNA, CDR2 YSLEER. The V and J ends lost 1 base and 6 bases respectively, with 12 bases between them. CDR3 loop: CASSQGYRLSEAFF. CDR3 coding DNA: TGCGCCAGCAGCCAAGGGTACAGGCTCTCTGAAGCTTTCTTT.

V usage is TRBV9 and J usage is TRBJ2-5; D unresolved. This CDR3 region has 15 residues. V shed 0 bases and J shed 5 bases, with 14 bases lying between them. Germline V lookup: CDR1 SGDLS, CDR2 YYNGEE. CDR3 in amino acids: CASSVGGKLQETQYF. CDR3 coding DNA: TGTGCCAGCAGCGTAGGCGGAAAACTACAGGAGACCCAGTACTTC. The whole variable domain, remainder taken from reference TRBV9 and TRBJ2-5, is DSGVTQTPKHLITATGQRVTLRCSPRSGDLSVYWYQQSLDQGLQFLIQYYNGEERAKGNILERFSAQQFPDLHSELNLSSLELGDSALYFCASSVGGKLQETQYFGPGTRLLVL.

The chain has TRBV13 and TRBJ2-1; tentatively, D is TRBD2 (6 bases). Trimming took off 4 bases at V and 6 bases at J, with 13 bases between the two ends. CDR1 and CDR2 (germline): PRHDT, FYEKMQ (reference sequence). The CDR3 contains 14 residues. CDR3 coding DNA: TGTGCCAGCAGCTCCCCGGACTACTCCAATGAGCAGTTCTTC. This sequence encodes CASSSPDYSNEQFF.

This sequence joins TRBV9 and TRBJ2-5; 7 bases are shared with TRBD2. Judging by the DNA end, TRBJ2-7 fits better; the J call may be wrong. The germline V gene encodes CDR1 SGDLS and CDR2 YYNGEE. This CDR3 contains 17 residues. The chain's CDR3 is CASSPGSRGGSSYEQYF. DNA of the CDR3: TGTGCCAGCAGCCCGGGGTCGCGGGGAGGGTCCTCCTACGAGCAGTACTTC.

This chain connects TRBV15 to TRBJ1-6; D possibly corresponds to TRBD1 (5 bases). The CDR3 length is 16 residues. V lost 1 base and J lost 7, with 14 bases in between. Germline CDR1 and CDR2: LNHNV and YYDKDF (reference sequence). CDR3 amino acids: CATSRGPGTANSPLHF. The CDR3 nucleotides read TGTGCCACCAGCAGAGGCCCCGGGACGGCCAATTCACCCCTCCACTTT.

The chain is built from TRBV30 and TRBJ1-1; D remains unclear. CDR1 GTSNPN and CDR2 SVGIG come from the germline V gene (reference sequence). The CDR3 consists of 14 residues. V was pared by 2 bases and J by 1 base, with 11 bases between. CDR3 sequence: CAWSQTRRNTEAFF. CDR3 DNA sequence: TGTGCCTGGAGTCAGACACGTCGGAACACTGAAGCTTTCTTT.

V is TRBV30 and J is TRBJ1-2; D perhaps matches TRBD1 (6 bases). The germline gives CDR1 GTSNPN, CDR2 SVGIG (reference sequence). The CDR3 loop spans 13 amino acids. V was shortened by 2 bases and J by 4 bases, with 11 bases between the two germline ends. CDR3 residues: CAWSSDRIYGYTF. CDR3 coding DNA: TGTGCCTGGAGTTCGGACAGAATCTATGGCTACACCTTC.

The V gene is TRBV4-3, the J gene TRBJ1-4; D not certain. V lost 3 bases to trimming and J lost 3 bases, with 8 bases between them. Germline V gene sequence: CDR1 LGHNA, CDR2 YSLEER. The CDR3 runs 14 residues. The DNA for the CDR3 is TGCGCCAGCAGCCAGGCCCTCTCTAATGAAAAACTGTTTTTT. Its translation: CASSQALSNEKLFF.